These 21 T cell receptor beta chains share one sample of origin, sequenced in a study of control samples from healthy donors and cancer patients. Sequencing was performed with immunoSEQ multiplex PCR; in TCRdb, only in-frame clones are kept and a portion is missing. The data contain 85,000 to 90,000 clones, around nine tenths of them singletons. The sample consisted of blood. The receptors stem from a man aged 30 to 39 in good health.

The chain couples TRBV3-1 (or the pseudogene TRBV3-2) to TRBJ1-2; D call uncertain. CDR1 is LGHDT and CDR2 is YNNKEL in the germline V gene (reference sequence). The CDR3 length is 14 residues. Trimming left V 1 base short and J 6 bases short, with 12 bases between. CDR3 nucleotides: TGTGCCAGCAGCCAAGTTGAGGGTTTGGATGGCTACACCTTC. It translates to CASSQVEGLDGYTF.

V is TRBV14 and J is TRBJ2-2, with 8 bases aligning to TRBD1. Germline V gene data show CDR1 as SGHDN and CDR2 as FVKESK. Unmatched junction bases numbered 7, after V lost 6 bases and J lost 4 bases. This CDR3 region has 15 residues. The CDR3 spells CASSHGQGSTGELFF. The CDR3 DNA follows: TGTGCCAGCAGTCACGGACAGGGTAGCACCGGGGAGCTGTTTTTT.

This chain uses TRBV28 with TRBJ1-2, with a tentative D call TRBD1 (5 bases). The CDR3 extends over 11 amino acids. V dropped 3 bases and J dropped 8 bases, with 7 bases sitting between them. Germline lookup yields CDR1 MDHEN and CDR2 SYDVKM. CDR3 nucleotide sequence: TGTGCCAGCAGTTTGGGGCGAGGCTACACCTTC. This sequence encodes CASSLGRGYTF.

Remarks on this clone: At one end the junction does not follow the germline gene, possibly because of a read error. The V call is TRBV7-9, the J call TRBJ1-1; a weak D match, TRBD1 (5 bases). This CDR3 comprises 15 residues. CDR1 is SEHNR, CDR2 FQNEAQ, per germline (reference sequence). CDR3 residues: CASTLSGAGSTEAFF. The CDR3 bases are TGTGCCAGCACCTTAAGTGGGGCGGGGAGCACTGAAGCTTTCTTT. Complete variable domain (other parts from reference TRBV7-9 and TRBJ1-1): DTGVSQNPRHKITKRGQNVTFRCDPISEHNRLYWYRQTLGQGPEFLTYFQNEAQLEKSRLLSDRFSAERPKGSFSTLEIQRTEQGDSAMYLCASTLSGAGSTEAFFGQGTRLTVV.

CDR3 residues: CASSSLGGGHGGYTF. CDR3 coding DNA: TGTGCCAGCAGTTCCCTGGGAGGGGGCCATGGTGGCTACACCTTC. The rearrangement uses TRBV27 and TRBJ1-2, with 7 bases aligning to TRBD1. Germline V CDR1 and CDR2: MNHEY, SMNVEV (reference sequence). The CDR3 totals 15 residues. With V trimmed by 4 bases and J by 7 bases, 12 bases remained unmatched.

The chain has TRBV7-9 and TRBJ1-1, with D unclear. Germline CDR1 and CDR2: SEHNR and FQNEAQ (reference sequence). The V end lost 5 bases, the J end lost 1 base, and 14 bases lay between the germline ends. The CDR3 contains 15 residues. CDR3 coding DNA: TGTGCCAGCAGCCCCCGCGGCCAACCGAACACTGAAGCTTTCTTT. This gives the protein CASSPRGQPNTEAFF.

V gene TRBV7-3 combines with J gene TRBJ2-3; D may be TRBD2 (5 bases). The CDR3 runs to 15 residues. With 3 bases removed from V and 0 bases from J, the gap between germline ends came to 10 bases. The germline V gene encodes CDR1 SGHTA and CDR2 FQGTGA. The CDR3 here is CASSFQSGSTDTQYF. CDR3 bases: TGTGCCAGCAGCTTTCAAAGCGGAAGCACAGATACGCAGTATTTT.

J is TRBJ2-4 and V is TRBV5-6; 7 positions match TRBD1. J gave up 1 base and V 4 bases, and 8 bases lay outside the gene matches. The CDR3 length is 16 residues. CDR1 is SGHDT and CDR2 is YYEEEE in the germline V gene. The chain's CDR3 is CASSMNGQVAKNIQYF. The CDR3, as DNA: TGTGCCAGCAGCATGAATGGACAGGTCGCCAAAAACATTCAGTACTTC.

The chain uses TRBV13 and TRBJ1-1; D gene ambiguous. Germline V gene data show CDR1 as PRHDT and CDR2 as FYEKMQ (reference sequence). CDR3 length equals 17 residues. V lost 0 bases to trimming and J lost 0 bases, with 14 bases between them. The chain's CDR3 is CASSLGLVSTMNTEAFF. CDR3 nucleotides: TGTGCCAGCAGCTTAGGCCTCGTGAGTACGATGAACACTGAAGCTTTCTTT.

The chain carries TRBV27 and TRBJ2-5; D remains ambiguous. The V end was cut by 2 bases, the J end by 2 bases, with 9 bases between. Germline V CDR1 and CDR2: MNHEY, SMNVEV (reference sequence). CDR3 size: 14 residues. For the CDR3, the DNA is TGTGCCAGCAGTTTAGTCCTAGGACAAGAGACCCAGTACTTC. This codes for CASSLVLGQETQYF.

As concerns this clone: A much larger clone differs from this one at a single base, so this may be a read error. The chain recombines TRBV14 with TRBJ2-1, with D unclear. V was pared by 5 bases and J by 3 bases, with 2 bases between. The germline gives CDR1 SGHDN, CDR2 FVKESK. The CDR3 spans 11 residues. CDR3 residues: CASSYYNEQFF. The CDR3 region has the DNA TGTGCCAGCAGCTACTACAATGAGCAGTTCTTC.

The CDR3 bases are TGTGCCAGCAGCCTGCCCCCCTCCGTGGAGGCTTTCTTT. It codes for CASSLPPSVEAFF. The chain combines TRBV7-2 with TRBJ1-1; D is unresolved. Trimming took 5 bases from V and 11 from J, leaving 18 bases between them. Germline values: CDR1 SGHTA, CDR2 FQGNSA. The CDR3 totals 13 residues.

The chain couples TRBV5-4 to TRBJ1-1, with D uncertain. Trimming left V 4 bases short and J 1 base short, with 14 bases between. The germline gives CDR1 SGHNT, CDR2 YYREEE (reference sequence). This CDR3 has 15 amino acids. The CDR3 coding sequence is TGTGCCAGCAGCCCGCAAAAGGGAGGGAACACTGAAGCTTTCTTT. It encodes CASSPQKGGNTEAFF.

V gene TRBV4-2 combines with J gene TRBJ2-3, with TRBD2 matching 8 bases. From germline, CDR1 is LGHNA and CDR2 YNFKEQ. The length of the CDR3 is 18 residues. V trimming: 1 base; J trimming: 6 bases; junction bases outside the gene matches: 15. In DNA, the CDR3 is TGTGCCAGCAGCCAAGGATACGGGGGGGCGAGTTTCCCCGATACGCAGTATTTT. This gives the protein CASSQGYGGASFPDTQYF.

The chain joins TRBV7-2 to TRBJ2-3; 9 positions match TRBD2. The J segment lost 3 bases and the V segment lost 5 bases, leaving 9 bases of the junction unmatched. The germline CDR1 and CDR2 sequences are SGHTA and FQGNSA. CDR3 length: 16 residues. This chain's CDR3 is CASSPSSGVRTDTQYF. The CDR3 DNA is TGTGCCAGCAGCCCTTCTAGCGGGGTAAGGACAGATACGCAGTATTTT.

Concerning this clone: Other DNA sequences within the sample encode an identical CDR3. The chain has TRBV30 and TRBJ1-2; 7 positions agree with TRBD1. The germline CDR1 and CDR2 sequences are GTSNPN and SVGIG (reference sequence). V lost 5 bases and J lost 4; bases outside the gene matches: 10. The CDR3 runs 14 residues. CDR3 amino acids: CAWSLLGQIYGYTF. CDR3 sequence (DNA): TGTGCCTGGTCCCTCCTGGGACAGATCTATGGCTACACCTTC.

This chain joins TRBV2 and TRBJ2-5; 10 bases agree with TRBD2. V shed 3 bases, J shed 2 bases, and the junction held 3 bases outside the gene matches. CDR3 length equals 15 residues. Germline V lookup: CDR1 SNHLY, CDR2 FYNNEI. CDR3 region: CASSDERGGQETQYF. CDR3 DNA: TGTGCCAGCAGTGACGAGCGGGGGGGTCAAGAGACCCAGTACTTC.

This sequence joins TRBV6-5 and TRBJ2-1; no firm D call. This CDR3 spans 12 amino acids. The V end lost 7 bases, the J end lost 5 bases, and 9 bases lay between the germline ends. CDR1 is MNHEY, CDR2 SVGAGI, per germline. The CDR3 sequence: CASTRGDNEQFF. The CDR3 nucleotides are TGTGCCAGCACACGTGGGGACAATGAGCAGTTCTTC.

In this sample, this clone is medium-sized. The chain uses TRBV10-3 and TRBJ2-3; TRBD2 matches 11 bases. The junction had 8 bases not matched to a gene; V was cut back by 3 bases and J by 0 bases. This CDR3 region has 18 residues. Germline V CDR1 and CDR2: ENHRY, SYGVKD. The chain's CDR3 is CAISESLAGGLSTDTQYF. The CDR3 DNA sequence: TGTGCCATCAGTGAATCGTTAGCGGGGGGGCTTAGCACAGATACGCAGTATTTT.

The chain couples TRBV3-1 (or the pseudogene TRBV3-2) to TRBJ2-3; D ambiguous. The CDR3 consists of 13 residues. Germline-derived CDR1 and CDR2 are LGHDT and YNNKEL (reference sequence). Trimming removed 0 bases from V and 9 bases from J, with 10 bases in between. CDR3 sequence (DNA): TGTGCCAGCAGCCAAGATCTGGCTAGAACGCAGTATTTT. Protein: CASSQDLARTQYF.

The rearrangement uses TRBV7-8 and TRBJ1-5, with 8 bases fitting TRBD1. Losses at the gene ends were 7 bases for V and 7 bases for J; bases not matched to a gene: 12. The CDR3 is made up of 15 amino acids. Germline V CDR1 and CDR2: SGHVS, FQNEAQ. For the CDR3, the DNA is TGTGCCAGCACCTTCTCAGGGGGCGCGGAACAGCCCCAGCATTTT. Encoded protein: CASTFSGGAEQPQHF.